This paragraph covers one T cell receptor (beta chain) sequence. The record originates from a study of blood T cell repertoires in COVID-19. The repertoire was sequenced with immunoSEQ multiplex PCR; TCRdb's copy has only in-frame clones and lacks some. The table records approximately 74,000 clones, roughly nine tenths of them present only once. V was pared by 0 bases and J by 2 bases, with 11 bases between. The germline V gene has CDR1 MNHNS and CDR2 SASEGT. This CDR3 region has 16 residues. The chain couples TRBV6-1 to TRBJ1-5; tentative D call: TRBD1 (5 bases). The receptor was derived from a woman aged 60-75 years with acute or convalescent COVID-19. Sequencing was performed on peripheral blood. The CDR3 bases are TGTGCCAGCAGTGAAGCGCTTCAGGGCCGCAATCAGCCCCAGCATTTT. Protein product: CASSEALQGRNQPQHF.